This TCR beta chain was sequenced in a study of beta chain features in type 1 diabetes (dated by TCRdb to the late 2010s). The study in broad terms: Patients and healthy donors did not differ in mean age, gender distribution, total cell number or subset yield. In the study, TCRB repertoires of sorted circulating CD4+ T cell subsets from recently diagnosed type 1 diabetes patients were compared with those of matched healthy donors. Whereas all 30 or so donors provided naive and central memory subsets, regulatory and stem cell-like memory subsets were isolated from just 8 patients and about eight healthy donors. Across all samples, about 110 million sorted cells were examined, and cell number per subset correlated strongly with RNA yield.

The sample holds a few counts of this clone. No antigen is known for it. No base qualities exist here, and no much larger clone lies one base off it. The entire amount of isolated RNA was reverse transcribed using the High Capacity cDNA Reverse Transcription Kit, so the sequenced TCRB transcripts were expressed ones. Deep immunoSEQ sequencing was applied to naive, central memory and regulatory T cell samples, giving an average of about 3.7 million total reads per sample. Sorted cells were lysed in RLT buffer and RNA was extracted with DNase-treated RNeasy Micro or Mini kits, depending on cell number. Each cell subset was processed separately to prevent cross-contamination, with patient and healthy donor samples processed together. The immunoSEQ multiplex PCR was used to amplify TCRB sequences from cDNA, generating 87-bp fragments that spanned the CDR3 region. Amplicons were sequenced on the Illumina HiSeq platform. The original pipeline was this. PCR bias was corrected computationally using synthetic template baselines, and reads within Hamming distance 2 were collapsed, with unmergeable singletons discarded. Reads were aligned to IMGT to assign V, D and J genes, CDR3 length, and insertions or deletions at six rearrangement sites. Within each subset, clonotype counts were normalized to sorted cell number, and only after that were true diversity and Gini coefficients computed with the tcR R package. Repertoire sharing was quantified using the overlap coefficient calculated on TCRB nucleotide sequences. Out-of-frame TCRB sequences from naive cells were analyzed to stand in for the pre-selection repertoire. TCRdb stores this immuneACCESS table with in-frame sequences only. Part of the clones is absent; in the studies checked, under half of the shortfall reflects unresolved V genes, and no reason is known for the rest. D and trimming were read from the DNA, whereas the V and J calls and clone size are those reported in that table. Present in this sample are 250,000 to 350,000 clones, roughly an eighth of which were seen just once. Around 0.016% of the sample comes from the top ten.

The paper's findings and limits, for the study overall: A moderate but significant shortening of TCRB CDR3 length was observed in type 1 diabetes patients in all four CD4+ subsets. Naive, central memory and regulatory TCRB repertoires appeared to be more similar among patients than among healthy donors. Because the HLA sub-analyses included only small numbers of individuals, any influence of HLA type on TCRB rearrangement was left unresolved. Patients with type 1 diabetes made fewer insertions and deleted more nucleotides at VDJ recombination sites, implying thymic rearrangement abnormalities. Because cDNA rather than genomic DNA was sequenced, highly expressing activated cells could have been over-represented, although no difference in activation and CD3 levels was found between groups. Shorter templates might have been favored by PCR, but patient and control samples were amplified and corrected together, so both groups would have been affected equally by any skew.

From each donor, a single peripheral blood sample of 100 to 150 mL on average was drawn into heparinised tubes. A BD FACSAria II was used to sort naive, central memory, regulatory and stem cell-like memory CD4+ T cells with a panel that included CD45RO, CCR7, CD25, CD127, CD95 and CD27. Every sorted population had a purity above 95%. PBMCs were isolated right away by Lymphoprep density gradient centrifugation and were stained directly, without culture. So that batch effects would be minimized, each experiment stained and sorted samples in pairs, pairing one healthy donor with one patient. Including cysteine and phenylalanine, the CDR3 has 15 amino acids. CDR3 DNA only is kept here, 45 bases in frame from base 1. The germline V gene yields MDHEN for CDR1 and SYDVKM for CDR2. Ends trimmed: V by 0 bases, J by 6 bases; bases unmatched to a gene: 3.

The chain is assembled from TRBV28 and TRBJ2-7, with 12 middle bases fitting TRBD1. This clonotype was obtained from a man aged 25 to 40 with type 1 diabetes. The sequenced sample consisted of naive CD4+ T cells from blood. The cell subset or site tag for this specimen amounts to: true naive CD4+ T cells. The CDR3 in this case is CASSLWGDRGREQYF. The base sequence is TGTGCCAGCAGTTTATGGGGGGACAGGGGGCGCGAGCAGTACTTC.